Listed below are T cell receptor beta chains from one sample, sequenced in a study of cytomegalovirus exposure and HLA in healthy donors. Produced via immunoSEQ multiplex PCR; TCRdb's table is partial and in-frame only. Recorded for this sample: some 48,000 clones. The sequenced sample consisted of PBMCs. These receptors were collected from a middle-aged man in good health and CMV-seropositive. CDR3s include the opening cysteine and the closing phenylalanine or tryptophan. A D gene is named only where the DNA matches it firmly.

v_call	j_call	d_call	cdr3_nt	cdr3_aa
TRBV18	TRBJ2-7	.	TGTGCCAGCTCACCGGAGACAGACCCGGGTTACGAGCAGTACTTC	CASSPETDPGYEQYF
TRBV19	TRBJ1-5	.	TGTGCCAGTAGCCCCCGGGTGTGGAGCAATCAGCCCCAGCATTTT	CASSPRVWSNQPQHF
TRBV27	TRBJ2-1	TRBD2	TGTGCCAGCAGTCCCTCCTTAGCGGGAGCACGAAATGAGCAGTTCTTC	CASSPSLAGARNEQFF
TRBV10-1	TRBJ2-5	.	TGCGCCAGCAGTGAGGGGGCAGGGATGCAAGAGACCCAGTACTTC	CASSEGAGMQETQYF
TRBV19	TRBJ2-7	TRBD1	TGTGCCAGTAGGGACAGGGGTTACGAGCAGTACTTC	CASRDRGYEQYF
TRBV19	TRBJ1-2	.	TGTGCCAGTACACAAAACTATGGCTACACCTTC	CASTQNYGYTF
TRBV28	TRBJ2-7	.	TGTGCCAGCAGCCAGACAGGGGAGGGGTTTTACGAGCAGTACTTC	CASSQTGEGFYEQYF
TRBV28	TRBJ2-7	.	TGTGCCAGCAGTTTAAGGTCGGGTAAGGAGCAGTACTTC	CASSLRSGKEQYF
TRBV7-9	TRBJ2-7	TRBD2	TGTGCCAGCAGCTTTCCGGGGGGTCCCTACGAGCAGTACTTC	CASSFPGGPYEQYF
TRBV9	TRBJ1-1	.	TGTGCCAGCAGCCCAACGTCGGGGAGCACTGAAGCTTTCTTT	CASSPTSGSTEAFF
TRBV10-3	TRBJ2-5	TRBD1	TGTGCCACCTGGACAGGGAGGCACCCCAGCGCGGAGACCCAGTACTTC	CATWTGRHPSAETQYF
TRBV6-5	TRBJ1-3	.	TGTGCCAGCAGTTACTCAGGGAGCGGCTCTGGAAACACCATATATTTT	CASSYSGSGSGNTIYF
TRBV5-6	TRBJ2-7	TRBD1	TGTGCCAGCAGCTCTCCGAAGACAGGGGGAAACGAGCAGTACTTC	CASSSPKTGGNEQYF
TRBV28	TRBJ2-5	TRBD1	TGTGCCAGCAGTCAGGGGGCAGAGACCCAGTACTTC	CASSQGAETQYF
TRBV19	TRBJ2-3	TRBD1	TGTGCCAGTAGTATTAGGCGGACAGGGAGCACAGATACGCAGTATTTT	CASSIRRTGSTDTQYF
TRBV6-5	TRBJ2-1	TRBD2	TGTGCCAGCAGTTACAAGGGCGGGAGCGGCTATGAGCAGTTCTTC	CASSYKGGSGYEQFF
TRBV7-9	TRBJ2-2	TRBD1	TGTGCCAGCAGCGCTATTGACAGGGCGGCAGCGACCGGGGAGCTGTTTTTT	CASSAIDRAAATGELFF
TRBV29-1	TRBJ2-7	.	TGCAGCGTTCCGGGGAGCTCCTACGAGCAGTACTTC	CSVPGSSYEQYF
TRBV7-6	TRBJ2-2	.	TGTGCCAGCAGCTACGGACAAAACACCGGGGAGCTGTTTTTT	CASSYGQNTGELFF
TRBV4-2	TRBJ2-3	.	TGTGCCAGCAGCTCTCCCGCGGGGCGGGATACGCAGTATTTT	CASSSPAGRDTQYF
TRBV6-1	TRBJ2-2	TRBD2	TGTGCCAGCAGTGGACTAGCGGGGAACACCGGGGAGCTGTTTTTT	CASSGLAGNTGELFF
TRBV6-4	TRBJ2-1	.	TGTGCCAGCAGTGACGACGTGGCTAGCGTAGCTGAGCAGTTCTTC	CASSDDVASVAEQFF
TRBV11-2	TRBJ2-7	TRBD1	TGTGCCAGCAGCTTAGACTGGGGGACAGGGGGAAGCGAGCAGTACTTC	CASSLDWGTGGSEQYF
TRBV28	TRBJ1-1	.	TGTGCCAGCAGTTTAGCAGGGCGGGAGGATGAAGCTTTCTTT	CASSLAGREDEAFF
TRBV5-4	TRBJ2-7	.	TGTGCCAGCAGCTTGGATGGAGGGGGCAACTACGAGCAGTACTTC	CASSLDGGGNYEQYF